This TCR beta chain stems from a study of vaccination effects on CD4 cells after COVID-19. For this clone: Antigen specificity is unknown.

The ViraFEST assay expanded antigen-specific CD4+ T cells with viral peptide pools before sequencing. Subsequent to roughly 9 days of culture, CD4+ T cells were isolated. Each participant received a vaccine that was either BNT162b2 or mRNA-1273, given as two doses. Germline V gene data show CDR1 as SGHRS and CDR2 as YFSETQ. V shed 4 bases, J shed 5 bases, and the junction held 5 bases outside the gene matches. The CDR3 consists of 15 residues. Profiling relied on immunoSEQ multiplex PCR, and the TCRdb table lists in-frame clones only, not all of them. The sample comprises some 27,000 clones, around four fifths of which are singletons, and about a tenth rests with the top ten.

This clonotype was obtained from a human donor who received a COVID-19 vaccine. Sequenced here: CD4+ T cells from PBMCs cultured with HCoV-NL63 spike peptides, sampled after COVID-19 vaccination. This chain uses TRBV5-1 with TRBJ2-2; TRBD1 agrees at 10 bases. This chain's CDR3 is CASSRQGARTGELFF. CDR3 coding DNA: TGCGCCAGCAGCAGACAGGGGGCGCGGACCGGGGAGCTGTTTTTT.